The present TCR beta chain was sequenced within a study of T cell changes during pregnancy in multiple sclerosis. Germline CDR1 and CDR2: MDHEN and SYDVKM. After removal of 6 bases from V and 9 bases from J, the junction contained 15 bases not matched to a gene. The CDR3 runs 16 residues. Data came from immunoSEQ multiplex PCR; TCRdb stores just in-frame clones and leaves some out. The profile covers over 35,000 clones, with 90% to 95% appearing a single time and around 1.2% taken by the ten largest. This TCR came from a female donor with multiple sclerosis, enrolled in a pregnancy study. This chain joins TRBV28 and TRBJ1-5; the match to TRBD1 covers 9 bases. The sequenced sample was peripheral blood, obtained before pregnancy. The CDR3 DNA sequence: TGTGCCAGCAGCCTCGGGACAGGGAGATATCAGCTGCCCCAGCATTTT. Translation: CASSLGTGRYQLPQHF.